This T cell receptor (beta chain) was recorded in a study of blood T cells in healthy people across ages. V gave up 5 bases and J gave up 0 bases; unmatched junction bases: 10. The CDR3 covers 17 residues. The germline CDR1 and CDR2 sequences are SGHRS and YFSETQ. Broader study findings: Whereas aged donors had fewer naive CD4+ cells, long-lived donors had more of them and higher diversity.

Details on this clonotype: Antigen: not known.

The use of a sample-barcoded 5' primer and a J-beta primer mix characterized a second PCR of roughly 6 to 11 cycles. Sequencing of every sample gave 2.5 million or more CDR3-containing paired-end reads. TCRdb re-derived calls from the 5' RACE reads in MiXCR, one entry per CDR3 protein. Among 1.2 million to 1.5 million distinct CDR3 sequences listed, approximately 59% were seen once. V usage is TRBV5-1 and J usage is TRBJ2-3; 9 bases are a match to TRBD2. Sequencing was performed on blood. The receptor comes from a man aged 18-30 years in good health. The DNA of the CDR3 is TGCGCCAGCAGTTCGGCGGGAGGGATTACTAGCACAGATACGCAGTATTTT. Residues: CASSSAGGITSTDTQYF.